The sample holds many counts of the clone carrying this T cell receptor beta chain. The sample comes from a study of CD8+CD57+ T cells in acquired aplastic anemia. Genomic DNA was employed as the template in profiling TCR beta VDJ and CDR3. TCRdb redid the calling of the reads with MiXCR, one entry per CDR3 protein. The table includes 150,000 to 200,000 distinct CDR3 sequences, 50% to 75% detected once. V dropped 1 base and J dropped 4; count of bases not matched to a gene: 9. The CDR3 has 17 amino acids. Germline CDR1 reads MNHNS; CDR2 reads SASEGT. Sequencing used sorted CD4+, CD8+, or CD8+CD57+ T cells (not recorded which) from PBMCs. The sequence came from a human donor with severe aplastic anemia or a healthy control (not recorded which). This chain connects TRBV6-1 to TRBJ2-7; 11 bases map to TRBD1. CDR3 sequence reads: CASSEEAGGTGGYEQYF. The CDR3 region has the DNA TGTGCCAGCAGTGAAGAAGCAGGGGGGACAGGGGGTTACGAGCAGTACTTC.